This entry lists 11 T cell receptor beta chains sequenced from one sample in a study of T cells after posttransplantation cyclophosphamide. Produced via immunoSEQ multiplex PCR; TCRdb's table is partial and in-frame only. Recorded here are over 25,000 clones, none singletons. The specimen was PBMCs. These receptors all come from a man over 45 in good health, CMV-negative, and a related stem cell transplant donor.

This clone was detected ten times or more. The chain employs TRBV19 and TRBJ1-2; D is unresolved. The V gene's germline CDR1 is LNHDA and CDR2 SQIVND (reference sequence). There are 15 residues in the CDR3. Trimming cost V 3 bases and J 2 bases, with 13 bases left between them. The CDR3 DNA is TGTGCCAGTAGTATCTACTCCACCCCGAACTATGGCTACACCTTC. Translated, it gives CASSIYSTPNYGYTF.

This clone was observed at least ten times. This chain uses TRBV10-3 with TRBJ1-1, with 7 bases fitting TRBD1. With V trimmed by 2 bases and J by 5 bases, 8 bases remained unmatched. Per the germline V gene, CDR1 is ENHRY and CDR2 is SYGVKD. This CDR3 spans 15 amino acids. The CDR3 loop reads CAISEGGGKGTEAFF. DNA of the CDR3: TGTGCCATCAGTGAGGGAGGGGGCAAAGGTACTGAAGCTTTCTTT.

The sample holds many counts of this clone. This chain's CDR3 is CASSLARRAYSYNEQFF. The CDR3 nucleotides read TGTGCCAGCAGCTTAGCGAGGCGGGCGTATTCCTACAATGAGCAGTTCTTC. This chain links TRBV11-1 with TRBJ2-1, with D perhaps TRBD2 (5 bases). The CDR3 has 17 amino acids. Germline assignment: CDR1 SGHAT and CDR2 FQDESV (reference sequence). Trimming removed 0 bases from V and 1 base from J, with 13 bases in between.

In its sample, this clone was seen many times. V is TRBV7-9 and J is TRBJ1-3, with D hard to call. V shed 3 bases and J shed 4 bases, with 7 bases lying between them. The germline V gene has CDR1 SEHNR and CDR2 FQNEAQ (reference sequence). This CDR3 is 13 amino acids long. CDR3 DNA: TGTGCCAGCAGCTTTCCCCAGGGAAACACCATATATTTT. Its protein product is CASSFPQGNTIYF.

This clone was seen repeatedly, ten times or more. The chain uses TRBV18 and TRBJ2-2; TRBD1 matches at 8 bases. The CDR3 spans 15 residues. The ends lost 3 bases at V and 3 bases at J; junction bases unmatched: 3. Germline V gives CDR1 KGHSH, CDR2 LQKENI. Written as DNA, the CDR3 is TGTGCCAGCTCACCGGGGGACAGGCACACCGGGGAGCTGTTTTTT. Translating it yields CASSPGDRHTGELFF. The full variable domain, with the rest looked up from reference TRBV18 and TRBJ2-2, is NAGVMQNPRHLVRRRGQEARLRCSPMKGHSHVYWYRQLPEEGLKFMVYLQKENIIDESGMPKERFSAEFPKEGPSILRIQQVVRGDSAAYFCASSPGDRHTGELFFGEGSRLTVL.

The table lists this clone with many counts. The gene calls are TRBV30 and TRBJ2-5; TRBD2 matches 9 bases. The CDR3 sequence is 14 residues long. Germline-derived CDR1 and CDR2 are GTSNPN and SVGIG (reference sequence). CDR3 sequence: CATRLAGNQETQYF. Here the CDR3 DNA reads TGTGCAACGCGGCTAGCGGGGAACCAAGAGACCCAGTACTTC. Using reference TRBV30 and TRBJ2-5 for the parts outside the CDR3, the full variable domain is SQTIHQWPATLVQPVGSPLSLECTVEGTSNPNLYWYRQAAGRGLQLLFYSVGIGQISSEVPQNLSASRPQDRQFILSSKKLLLSDSGFYLCATRLAGNQETQYFGPGTRLLVL.

In its sample, this clone was seen many times. CDR3 amino acids: CASSIKIQGRKLFF. Written as DNA, the CDR3 is TGTGCCAGTAGTATAAAGATACAGGGACGAAAACTGTTTTTT. The V and J genes are TRBV19 and TRBJ1-4, with D perhaps TRBD1 (6 bases). Germline V CDR1 and CDR2: LNHDA, SQIVND (reference sequence). Trimming cost V 2 bases and J 10 bases, with 14 bases left between them. CDR3 length: 14 amino acids.

This clone was picked up many times. The rearrangement uses TRBV21-1 and TRBJ2-7; no check of the table's D call, TRBD2, against the DNA was made. TRBV21-1 is assigned pseudogene status. The CDR3 is made up of 21 amino acids. CDR3 sequence (DNA): TGTGCCAGCAGCAAAGAGGAAGTCGGGATACTAGCGGGGGGCGACGCCTACGAGCAGTACTTC. Encoded protein: CASSKEEVGILAGGDAYEQYF.

This clone was counted ten times or more. The chain recombines TRBV30 with TRBJ2-3; TRBD2 aligns across 8 bases. Germline CDR1 and CDR2: GTSNPN and SVGIG (reference sequence). This CDR3 has 15 residues. Trimming took 0 bases from V and 5 from J; bases not matched to a gene: 7. The CDR3: CAWSVRSGSLDTQYF. The CDR3 DNA follows: TGTGCCTGGAGTGTACGAAGCGGGAGTTTAGATACGCAGTATTTT.

Ten or more counts support this clone. The chain joins TRBV7-9 to TRBJ1-2; D is perhaps TRBD1 (6 bases). V was cut by 1 base and J by 9 bases, with 15 bases left in between. The CDR3 sequence is 14 residues long. Germline loops: CDR1 SEHNR, CDR2 FQNEAQ (reference sequence). In nucleotides, the CDR3 is TGTGCCAGCAGCTTAGGGGACACAACCAGTCGCTACACCTTC. It is translated as CASSLGDTTSRYTF.

This clone is medium-sized (0.01 to 0.1%) in the sample. CDR3 nucleotide sequence: TGTGCCAGCAGCTCGGGGGAGAGACGGGGAAATGAAAAACTGTTTTTT. It specifies CASSSGERRGNEKLFF. The chain couples TRBV5-6 to TRBJ1-4; tentative D call: TRBD1 (5 bases). V gave up 3 bases and J gave up 5 bases, with 17 bases separating them. Germline V gene data show CDR1 as SGHDT and CDR2 as YYEEEE. The CDR3 runs 16 residues. Complete variable domain (other parts from reference TRBV5-6 and TRBJ1-4): DAGVTQSPTHLIKTRGQQVTLRCSPKSGHDTVSWYQQALGQGPQFIFQYYEEEERQRGNFPDRFSGHQFPNYSSELNVNALLLGDSALYLCASSSGERRGNEKLFFGSGTQLSVL.